The present TCR beta chain was sequenced within a study of CXCR3-negative and CXCR3-positive naive CD8 T cells. Via 5' RACE with UMI labels, TRB cDNA libraries were prepared. One entry per CDR3 protein, without DNA, is what TCRdb gives after re-calling the 5' RACE reads. The table counts over 35,000 distinct CDR3 sequences; 2% to 2.5% lies in the top ten. Looked up from germline, CDR1 is MNHEY and CDR2 is SVGEGT. This CDR3 has 14 amino acids. The origin of this receptor is a human donor in good health. Some clones in this sample may be carry-over from other donors' samples. This chain uses TRBV6-2 or TRBV6-3 with TRBJ2-7; no DNA is available, so the TRBD1 call from TCRdb remains unchecked. Sample: naive CXCR3- CD8+ T cells from blood. The sample's subset: CD45RO-CCR7+CD27+CD95- naive CD8+ T cells lacking CXCR3 (TNR3-). The CDR3 reads CASSYSDDSNVQYF.